This T cell receptor (beta chain) appears in the sequencing data of a study of human T cells and chemical hapten exposure. Findings and caveats of the study: In the PT1 data, expanded TCR counts showed a positive correlation with patch test score.

The CDR3 totals 12 residues. Germline V gene data show CDR1 as SGHTA and CDR2 as FQGNSA. Between the trimmed V and J ends, which lost 11 bases and 4 bases, there was a span of 9 bases. This clonotype has only a few counts. Its specificity is not known. Specified time point: patch test 1, 2 weeks after DPC sensitization. The treatment here: therapeutic diphenylcyclopropenone sensitization with weekly scalp DPC. Researchers extracted total RNA from unfractionated whole blood. TCRdb independently ran MiXCR on the RACE reads; one entry per CDR3 protein. This table has 150,000 to 200,000 distinct CDR3 sequences, around 13% appearing once.

The TCR sequence derives from a woman aged 30 to 39 with alopecia areata. Some clones in this sample may be carry-over from other donors' samples. The chain joins TRBV7-2 to TRBJ1-6, with a weak D call TRBD1 (5 bases). The specimen was whole blood, collected in connection with sensitization to the hapten diphenylcyclopropenone (DPC). This CDR3 is CAGGGYNSPLHF. Here the CDR3 DNA reads TGTGCCGGGGGGGGATATAATTCACCCCTCCACTTT. The full variable domain, rest sourced from reference TRBV7-2 and TRBJ1-6, is GAGVSQSPSNKVTEKGKDVELRCDPISGHTALYWYRQSLGQGLEFLIYFQGNSAPDKSGLPSDRFSAERTGGSVSTLTIQRTQQEDSAVYLCAGGGYNSPLHFGNGTRLTVT.